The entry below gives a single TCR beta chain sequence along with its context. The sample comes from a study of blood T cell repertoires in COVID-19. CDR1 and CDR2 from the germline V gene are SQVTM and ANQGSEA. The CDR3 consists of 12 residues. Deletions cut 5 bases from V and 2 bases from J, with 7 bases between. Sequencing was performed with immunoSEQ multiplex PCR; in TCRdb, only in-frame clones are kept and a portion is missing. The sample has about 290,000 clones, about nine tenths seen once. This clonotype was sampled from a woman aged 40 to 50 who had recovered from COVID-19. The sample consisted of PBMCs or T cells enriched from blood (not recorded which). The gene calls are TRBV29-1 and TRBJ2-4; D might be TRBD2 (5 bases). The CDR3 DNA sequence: TGCAGCGTTCCGGGAACCAAAAACATTCAGTACTTC. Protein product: CSVPGTKNIQYF.